The 20 T cell receptor beta chains in this list originate from one sample, sequenced in a study of blood T cell repertoires in COVID-19. Assay used: immunoSEQ multiplex PCR; TCRdb lists only in-frame clones, some missing. The sample records approximately 220,000 clones, about four fifths being singletons. Sequences were obtained from PBMCs or T cells enriched from blood (not recorded which). These receptors were taken from a woman between 40 and 50 years old who had been exposed to COVID-19.

V is TRBV18 and J is TRBJ1-5, with a tentative D call TRBD1 (5 bases). CDR1 is KGHSH, CDR2 LQKENI, per germline. The CDR3 covers 14 residues. With 6 bases removed from V and 6 bases from J, the gap between germline ends came to 15 bases. The CDR3, as DNA: TGTGCCAGCTCCCCGCCGGGGGAGGGTCAGCCCCAGCATTTT. Translation gives CASSPPGEGQPQHF.

The chain uses TRBV6-5 and TRBJ1-2; 8 positions agree with TRBD1. Unmatched junction bases numbered 6, after V lost 5 bases and J lost 1 base. Per the germline V gene, CDR1 is MNHEY and CDR2 is SVGAGI. The CDR3 totals 15 residues. This CDR3 is CASSIGQGFNYGYTF. CDR3 DNA: TGTGCCAGCAGTATAGGACAGGGCTTTAACTATGGCTACACCTTC.

This rearrangement joins TRBV28 to TRBJ2-7; the match to TRBD2 covers 8 bases. With V trimmed by 5 bases and J by 5 bases, 14 bases remained unmatched. The V gene's germline CDR1 is MDHEN and CDR2 SYDVKM. The CDR3 totals 16 residues. The CDR3 sequence: CASSPGGATSIHEQYF. The CDR3 coding sequence is TGTGCCAGCAGTCCGGGGGGGGCCACGAGTATCCACGAGCAGTACTTC.

The chain uses TRBV19 and TRBJ2-5; 12 bases match TRBD1. CDR3 length equals 13 residues. The J segment lost 5 bases and the V segment lost 8 bases, leaving 3 bases of the junction unmatched. Looked up from germline, CDR1 is LNHDA and CDR2 is SQIVND (reference sequence). CDR3 loop: CASAGTGGETQYF. The CDR3 DNA reads TGTGCCAGTGCCGGGACAGGGGGCGAGACCCAGTACTTC.

CDR3 nucleotide sequence: TGTGCCAGCAGCCAAGGCAGGGGCTCTGGAAACACCATATATTTT. Residues: CASSQGRGSGNTIYF. The chain has TRBV3-1 (or the pseudogene TRBV3-2) and TRBJ1-3; weak D call: TRBD1 (6 bases). There are 15 residues in the CDR3. V lost 1 base and J lost 0, with 7 bases in between. Germline CDR1 reads LGHDT; CDR2 reads YNNKEL (reference sequence).

The J gene is TRBJ1-1, the V gene TRBV6-5, with D perhaps matching TRBD1 (6 bases). Deletions cut 5 bases from V and 4 bases from J, with 14 bases between. Germline loops: CDR1 MNHEY, CDR2 SVGAGI. This CDR3 contains 14 residues. CDR3 protein: CASSQQGKSTEAFF. Written as DNA, the CDR3 is TGTGCCAGCAGTCAACAGGGAAAGAGCACTGAAGCTTTCTTT.

In its sample, this clone was seen once. This chain uses TRBV19 with TRBJ1-3; D possibly corresponds to TRBD1 (5 bases). The CDR3 covers 18 residues. V was shortened by 6 bases and J by 2 bases, with 23 bases between the two germline ends. Germline CDR1 LNHDA, CDR2 SQIVND (reference sequence). CDR3 sequence reads: CASRAYSGVRETGNTIYF. The CDR3 DNA is TGTGCCAGTAGGGCGTATTCGGGGGTGAGAGAGACTGGAAACACCATATATTTT.

The rearrangement links TRBV28 to TRBJ1-2, with 9 positions matching TRBD1. Germline V gene lookup returns CDR1 MDHEN and CDR2 SYDVKM. The CDR3 sequence is 13 residues long. The J segment lost 3 bases and the V segment lost 5 bases, leaving 1 base of the junction unmatched. CDR3 residues: CASSTGGDYGYTF. The CDR3 DNA reads as TGTGCCAGCAGTACAGGGGGCGACTATGGCTACACCTTC.

This clone was counted only a few times. The gene calls are TRBV12-3 or TRBV12-4 and TRBJ2-7; D call uncertain. This CDR3 has 12 amino acids. The V end was cut by 1 base, the J end by 2 bases, with 3 bases between. CDR3 residues: CASSLGTYEQYF. Here the CDR3 DNA reads TGTGCCAGCAGTTTAGGTACCTACGAGCAGTACTTC.

The J gene is TRBJ2-7, the V gene TRBV29-1; no reliable D call. CDR3 length equals 11 residues. Trimming stripped 5 bases from V and 1 base from J, with 6 bases between. Germline CDR1 is SQVTM and CDR2 is ANQGSEA. CDR3 nucleotides: TGCAGCGTTTCGTTTTCCTACGAGCAGTACTTC. Residues: CSVSFSYEQYF.

The chain combines TRBV28 with TRBJ1-1, with TRBD1 matching 7 bases. Germline V gives CDR1 MDHEN, CDR2 SYDVKM. Losses at the gene ends were 5 bases for V and 2 bases for J; bases not matched to a gene: 5. This CDR3 has 14 residues. The CDR3 loop is CASSPGQDNTEAFF. CDR3 coding DNA: TGTGCCAGCAGTCCAGGACAGGACAACACTGAAGCTTTCTTT. The full variable domain, completed using reference TRBV28 and TRBJ1-1, is DVKVTQSSRYLVKRTGEKVFLECVQDMDHENMFWYRQDPGLGLRLIYFSYDVKMKEKGDIPEGYSVSREKKERFSLILESASTNQTSMYLCASSPGQDNTEAFFGQGTRLTVV.

This sequence joins TRBV2 and TRBJ2-3; D is possibly TRBD2 (6 bases). Trimming left V 6 bases short and J 2 bases short, with 12 bases between. The CDR3 spans 14 residues. Germline assignment: CDR1 SNHLY and CDR2 FYNNEI. Here the CDR3 reads CASRGGRYTDTQYF. DNA of the CDR3: TGTGCCAGCAGGGGGGGACGGTACACAGATACGCAGTATTTT.

The chain employs TRBV9 and TRBJ1-2; 7 nucleotides line up with TRBD1. Germline trimming cut 4 bases from V and 6 bases from J; bases unmatched to any gene: 15. The CDR3 runs to 16 residues. The germline V gene encodes CDR1 SGDLS and CDR2 YYNGEE. CDR3 sequence reads: CASSSPSAQGENGYTF. The DNA of the CDR3 is TGTGCCAGCAGCTCCCCATCTGCGCAGGGGGAAAATGGCTACACCTTC.

This clone turned up a few times. The rearrangement links TRBV3-1 (or the pseudogene TRBV3-2) to TRBJ1-5, with 9 bases identical to TRBD1. V lost 0 bases to trimming and J lost 4 bases; unmatched junction nucleotides: 1. The CDR3 runs to 15 residues. The germline CDR1 and CDR2 sequences are LGHDT and YNNKEL (reference sequence). CDR3: CASSQDGTGNQPQHF. The CDR3, as DNA: TGTGCCAGCAGCCAAGACGGGACAGGGAATCAGCCCCAGCATTTT.

V usage is TRBV30 and J usage is TRBJ2-1; D is possibly TRBD2 (6 bases). There are 15 residues in the CDR3. Deletions cut 7 bases from V and 2 bases from J, with 18 bases between. In germline, CDR1 is GTSNPN, CDR2 SVGIG (reference sequence). The CDR3 spells CASSGGGVAYNEQFF. DNA of the CDR3: TGTGCCTCCTCGGGTGGCGGGGTGGCCTACAATGAGCAGTTCTTC.

The V call is TRBV29-1, the J call TRBJ1-2, with unresolved D. The V end was cut by 4 bases, the J end by 7 bases, with 19 bases between. This CDR3 region has 14 residues. Per germline, CDR1 SQVTM and CDR2 ANQGSEA. The CDR3 bases are TGCAGCGTTGTTCTGCTGTTGGGCGCCGGTGGCTACACCTTC. This codes for CSVVLLLGAGGYTF.

The genes are TRBV24-1 and TRBJ2-3; a possible D gene is TRBD2 (6 bases). CDR3 size: 16 residues. The germline gives CDR1 KGHDR, CDR2 SFDVKD. The V gene lost 3 bases and the J gene lost 4 bases, with 16 bases spanning the gap. The CDR3 DNA sequence: TGTGCCACCAGTGATCAGGGACTTCCCGGCGCAGATACGCAGTATTTT. Encoded protein: CATSDQGLPGADTQYF.

DNA of the CDR3: TGTGCCAGCAGTGAGCGCCCCACCTACGAGCAGTACTTC. Translated: CASSERPTYEQYF. V and J are TRBV6-1 and TRBJ2-7, with D hard to call. CDR1 and CDR2 (germline): MNHNS, SASEGT. This CDR3 region has 13 residues. V lost 3 bases to trimming and J lost 2 bases, with 8 bases between them.

In DNA form, the CDR3 reads TGTGCCAGCAGCGCTACCGGACACCTATCTGGGGCCAACGTCCTGACTTTC. Its protein is CASSATGHLSGANVLTF. V usage is TRBV11-3 and J usage is TRBJ2-6; maybe TRBD1 (5 bases). CDR3 length: 17 residues. Germline V gene sequence: CDR1 SGHNT, CDR2 YENEEA. Trimming took off 5 bases at V and 1 base at J, with 15 bases between the two ends.

The chain joins TRBV18 to TRBJ2-7; 8 bases map to TRBD2. The V gene's germline CDR1 is KGHSH and CDR2 LQKENI. V gave up 3 bases and J gave up 4 bases; unmatched junction bases: 8. The CDR3 consists of 15 residues. In DNA form, the CDR3 reads TGTGCCAGCTCACCGGCCCAGCGGGGGATATACGAGCAGTACTTC. It yields the protein CASSPAQRGIYEQYF.